This T cell receptor beta chain appears in the sequencing data of a study of cytomegalovirus exposure and HLA in healthy donors. Broader study findings: Despite most TCR sequences being rare, some public TCRs occurred in many donors.

Concerning this clone: Its specificity is not known.

CDR3 length: 17 residues. The ends lost 0 bases at V and 3 bases at J; junction bases unmatched: 8. Germline V gene data show CDR1 as SGHKS and CDR2 as YYEKEE (reference sequence). A multiplex PCR was run with 60 Vbeta primers and 13 Jbeta primers. This table comes from immunoSEQ multiplex PCR, and its TCRdb copy is limited to in-frame clones, with some not included. The data hold about 160,000 clones, with 80% to 85% observed a single time. The V call is TRBV5-5, the J call TRBJ2-7, with 11 bases fitting TRBD2. Input material: PBMCs. This clonotype was obtained from a boy under 10 years old in good health and CMV-seronegative. Here the CDR3 reads CASSLVPTSGAYYEQYF. The CDR3 nucleotides are TGTGCCAGCAGCTTGGTCCCGACTAGCGGGGCGTACTACGAGCAGTACTTC.